These 8 T cell receptor beta chains share one sample of origin, sequenced in a study of blood T cell repertoires in COVID-19. Data came from immunoSEQ multiplex PCR; TCRdb stores just in-frame clones and leaves some out. The sample lists a few hundred thousand clones, approximately 83% occurring once. Sequencing used PBMCs or T cells enriched from blood (not recorded which). These receptors came from a man aged 50-59 years who had recovered from COVID-19.

V usage is TRBV6-5 and J usage is TRBJ1-4; weak D call: TRBD1 (5 bases). Trimming removed 6 bases at V and 5 bases at J, with 13 bases between. The germline gives CDR1 MNHEY, CDR2 SVGAGI. CDR3 size: 14 residues. CDR3 sequence (DNA): TGTGCCAGCAGACACGGGACTCGGAATGAAAAACTGTTTTTT. Its translation is CASRHGTRNEKLFF.

This clone was seen at least ten times. V is TRBV29-1 and J is TRBJ1-4; 8 positions match TRBD1. V lost 7 bases, J lost 7 bases, and 5 bases stayed unmatched. The CDR3 loop spans 12 amino acids. CDR1 is SQVTM, CDR2 ANQGSEA, per germline. DNA for the CDR3: TGCAGCGCCGGACAGGGTAGTGAAAAACTGTTTTTT. Residues: CSAGQGSEKLFF.

The rearrangement joins TRBV29-1 to TRBJ2-7; TRBD2 aligns across 8 bases. The ends lost 2 bases at V and 3 bases at J; junction bases unmatched: 0. CDR1 and CDR2 (germline): SQVTM, ANQGSEA. The CDR3 covers 12 residues. CDR3 residues: CSVEREGYEQYF. For the CDR3, the DNA is TGCAGCGTTGAACGGGAGGGCTACGAGCAGTACTTC.

The chain employs TRBV12-3 or TRBV12-4 and TRBJ2-2; D remains ambiguous. The CDR3 is 13 amino acids. V was pared by 5 bases and J by 4 bases, with 8 bases between. In DNA form, the CDR3 reads TGTGCCAGCAGTCAACCTACCACCGGGGAGCTGTTTTTT. This translates into CASSQPTTGELFF.

The chain joins TRBV6-5 to TRBJ1-6; perhaps TRBD1 as D (5 bases). The CDR3 has 15 amino acids. With 0 bases removed from V and 6 bases from J, the gap between germline ends came to 9 bases. The V gene's germline CDR1 is MNHEY and CDR2 SVGAGI. CDR3 sequence: CASSYSGEGNSPLHF. The CDR3 DNA is TGTGCCAGCAGTTACTCAGGGGAAGGTAATTCACCCCTCCACTTT.

V is TRBV20-1 and J is TRBJ1-4; no clear D gene. The V end lost 4 bases, the J end lost 7 bases, and 7 bases lay between the germline ends. The CDR3 has 11 amino acids. The V gene's germline CDR1 is DFQATT and CDR2 SNEGSKA (reference sequence). CDR3 in DNA: TGCAGTGCTATGTTCTCTGAAAAACTGTTTTTT. Its protein product is CSAMFSEKLFF.

This chain uses TRBV15 with TRBJ1-2; weak D call: TRBD1 (5 bases). Trimming stripped 7 bases from V and 1 base from J, with 19 bases between. The germline V gene has CDR1 LNHNV and CDR2 YYDKDF (reference sequence). This CDR3 has 16 residues. CDR3 DNA: TGTGCCACCACGGGGGGAAGGGTCATAGGTAACTATGGCTACACCTTC. Residues: CATTGGRVIGNYGYTF.

The J gene is TRBJ2-7, the V gene TRBV21-1; TRBD1 was called by the table and not checked on the DNA. TRBV21-1 has pseudogene status. CDR3 length equals 17 residues. The CDR3 DNA sequence: TGTGCCAACATAGACAGACCCTCTTCTCGAGTGGGCTACGAGCAGTACTTC. Encoded protein: CANIDRPSSRVGYEQYF.